This T cell receptor (beta chain) was obtained from a study of cytomegalovirus exposure and HLA in healthy donors. General study findings and limits: Accurate predictions that matched the HLA-A and HLA-B alleles of most subjects were reportedly made from TCR beta sequences. Overall, approximately 150 TCR beta chains were annotated as cytomegalovirus-associated.

The PCR made use of 60 Vbeta and 13 Jbeta primers. The repertoire was sequenced with immunoSEQ multiplex PCR; TCRdb's copy has only in-frame clones and lacks some. Of around 130,000 clones listed, approximately 78% are singletons. With regard to this clone: The antigen is unknown.

Germline CDR1 MNHNS, CDR2 SASEGT. V lost 3 bases and J 3 bases, leaving 14 bases between the germline ends. CDR3 length: 16 amino acids. The source of this sequence is a human donor in good health. The specimen was PBMCs. The chain has TRBV6-1 and TRBJ2-2; D might be TRBD2 (5 bases). CDR3 sequence (DNA): TGTGCCAGCAGTGAGGTAGTAGGGCGGGACACCGGGGAGCTGTTTTTT. Translation: CASSEVVGRDTGELFF.